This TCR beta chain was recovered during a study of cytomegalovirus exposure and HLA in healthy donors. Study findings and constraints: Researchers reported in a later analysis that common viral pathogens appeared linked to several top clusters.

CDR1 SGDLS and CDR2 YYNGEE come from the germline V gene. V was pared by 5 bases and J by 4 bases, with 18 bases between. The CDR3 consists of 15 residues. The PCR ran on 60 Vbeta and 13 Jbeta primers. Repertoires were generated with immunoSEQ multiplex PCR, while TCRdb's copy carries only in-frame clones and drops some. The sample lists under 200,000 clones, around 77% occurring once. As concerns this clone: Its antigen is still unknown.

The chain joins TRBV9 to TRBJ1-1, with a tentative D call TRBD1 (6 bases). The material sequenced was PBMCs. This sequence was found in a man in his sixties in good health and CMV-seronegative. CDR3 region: CASSPLLLGATEAFF. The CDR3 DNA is TGTGCCAGCAGTCCCCTACTCCTGGGGGCCACTGAAGCTTTCTTT.